This TCR beta chain was observed in a study of blood T cell repertoires in COVID-19. Overall study context: There were acute and convalescent COVID-19 samples, and they came from the United States, Italy and Spain. T cells, B-cell-depleted T cells, or PBMCs provided the cDNA or gDNA that served as material.

In the study's own analysis: From reference gene primer amplification, estimates of nucleated cell counts were derived. This table comes from immunoSEQ multiplex PCR, and its TCRdb copy is limited to in-frame clones, with some not included. The V and J calls and clone size were taken over from that table, and D and trimming were inferred from the DNA. This sample has roughly 100,000 clones, with over 70% found just once. V shed 6 bases and J 8 bases; nucleotides not matched to a gene: 10. Germline V gene sequence: CDR1 ENHRY, CDR2 SYGVKD. The CDR3 runs 14 residues. This clonotype was sampled from a human donor in a cohort sampled during active or convalescent COVID-19. Sequenced input: peripheral blood. This sequence joins TRBV10-3 and TRBJ2-7; 10 nucleotides line up with TRBD1. The CDR3, as DNA: TGTGCCATCAGCAACGACAGGGGGCGCCGACAGCAGTACTTC. Its translation is CAISNDRGRRQQYF.